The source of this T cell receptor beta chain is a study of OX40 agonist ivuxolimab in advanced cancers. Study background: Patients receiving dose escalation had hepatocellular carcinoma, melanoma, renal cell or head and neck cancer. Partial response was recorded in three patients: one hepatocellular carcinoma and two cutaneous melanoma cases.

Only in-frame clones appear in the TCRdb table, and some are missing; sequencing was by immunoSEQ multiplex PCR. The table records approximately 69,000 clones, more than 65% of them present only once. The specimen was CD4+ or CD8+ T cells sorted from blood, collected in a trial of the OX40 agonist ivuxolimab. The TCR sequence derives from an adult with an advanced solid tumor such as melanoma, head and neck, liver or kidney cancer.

CDR3 protein: CASKRVDYGYTF. The CDR3 nucleotides are TGTGCCAGCAAAAGGGTGGACTATGGCTACACCTTC. The gene calls are TRBV6-1 and TRBJ1-2; no reliable D call. V was pared by 7 bases and J by 3 bases, with 9 bases between. Germline CDR1 MNHNS, CDR2 SASEGT. CDR3 size: 12 residues.